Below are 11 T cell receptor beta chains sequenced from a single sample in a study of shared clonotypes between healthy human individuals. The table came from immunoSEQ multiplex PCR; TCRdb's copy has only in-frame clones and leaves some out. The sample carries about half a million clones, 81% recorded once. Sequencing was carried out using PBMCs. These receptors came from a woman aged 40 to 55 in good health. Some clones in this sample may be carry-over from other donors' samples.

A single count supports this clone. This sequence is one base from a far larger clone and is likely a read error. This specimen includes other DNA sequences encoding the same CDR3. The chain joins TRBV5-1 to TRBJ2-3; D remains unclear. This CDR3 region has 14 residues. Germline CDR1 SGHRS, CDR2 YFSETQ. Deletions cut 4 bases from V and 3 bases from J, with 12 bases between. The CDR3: CASSDGSLTDTQYF. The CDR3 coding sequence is TGCGCCAGCAGCGACGGTAGCCTGACAGATACGCAGTATTTT.

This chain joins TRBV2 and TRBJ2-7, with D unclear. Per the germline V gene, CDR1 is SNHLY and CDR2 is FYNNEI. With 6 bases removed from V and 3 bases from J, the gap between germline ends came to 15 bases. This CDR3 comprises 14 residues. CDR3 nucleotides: TGTGCCAGCAGAGAGAACAATCCCTTCTACGAGCAGTACTTC. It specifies CASRENNPFYEQYF.

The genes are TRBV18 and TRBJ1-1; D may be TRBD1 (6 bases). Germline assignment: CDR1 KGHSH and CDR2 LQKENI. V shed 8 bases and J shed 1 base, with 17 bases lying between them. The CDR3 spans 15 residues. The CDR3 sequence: CASLPLGGRNTEAFF. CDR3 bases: TGTGCCAGCCTGCCTCTCGGGGGCAGGAACACTGAAGCTTTCTTT.

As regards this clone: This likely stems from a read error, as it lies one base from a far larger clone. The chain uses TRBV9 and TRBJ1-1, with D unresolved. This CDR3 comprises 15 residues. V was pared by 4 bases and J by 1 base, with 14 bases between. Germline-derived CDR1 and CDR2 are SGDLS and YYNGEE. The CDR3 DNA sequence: TGTGCCAGCAGCCCTCGCCCCGGGCCGAACACTGAAGCTTTCTTT. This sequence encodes CASSPRPGPNTEAFF.

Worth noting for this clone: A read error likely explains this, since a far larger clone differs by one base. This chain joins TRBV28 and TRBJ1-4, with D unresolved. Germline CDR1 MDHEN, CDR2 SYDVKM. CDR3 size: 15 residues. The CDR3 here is CASSFGGYGNERLFF. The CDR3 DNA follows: TGTGCCAGCAGTTTTGGAGGATACGGCAATGAAAGACTGTTTTTT.

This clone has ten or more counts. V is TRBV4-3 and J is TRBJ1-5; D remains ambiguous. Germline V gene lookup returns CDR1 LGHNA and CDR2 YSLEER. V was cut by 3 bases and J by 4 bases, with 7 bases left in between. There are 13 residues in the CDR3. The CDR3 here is CASSHGGNQPQHF. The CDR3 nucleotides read TGCGCCAGCAGCCACGGTGGGAATCAGCCCCAGCATTTT.

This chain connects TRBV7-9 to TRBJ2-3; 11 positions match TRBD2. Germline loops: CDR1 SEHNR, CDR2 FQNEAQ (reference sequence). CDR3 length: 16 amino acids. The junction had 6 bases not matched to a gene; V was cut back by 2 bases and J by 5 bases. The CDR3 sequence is CASSLPFGLAGDTQYF. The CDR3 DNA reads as TGTGCCAGCAGCTTACCCTTCGGACTAGCGGGAGATACGCAGTATTTT.

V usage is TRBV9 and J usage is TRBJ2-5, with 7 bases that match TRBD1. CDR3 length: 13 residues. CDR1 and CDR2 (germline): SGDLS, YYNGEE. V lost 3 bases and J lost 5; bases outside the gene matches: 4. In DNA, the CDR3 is TGTGCCAGCAGCGAGGGGGCGCGGGAGACCCAGTACTTC. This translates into CASSEGARETQYF.

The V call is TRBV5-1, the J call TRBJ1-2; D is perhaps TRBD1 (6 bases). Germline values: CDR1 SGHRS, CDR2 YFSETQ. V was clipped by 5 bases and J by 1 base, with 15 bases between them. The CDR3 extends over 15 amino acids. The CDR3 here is CASSFDRPDNYGYTF. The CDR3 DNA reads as TGCGCCAGCAGTTTCGACAGGCCGGATAACTATGGCTACACCTTC.

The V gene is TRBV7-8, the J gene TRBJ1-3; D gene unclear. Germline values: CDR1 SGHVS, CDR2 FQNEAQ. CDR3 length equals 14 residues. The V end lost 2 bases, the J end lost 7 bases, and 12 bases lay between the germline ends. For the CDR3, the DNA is TGTGCCAGCAGCTTACGCGATGTTTCGAACACCATATATTTT. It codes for CASSLRDVSNTIYF.

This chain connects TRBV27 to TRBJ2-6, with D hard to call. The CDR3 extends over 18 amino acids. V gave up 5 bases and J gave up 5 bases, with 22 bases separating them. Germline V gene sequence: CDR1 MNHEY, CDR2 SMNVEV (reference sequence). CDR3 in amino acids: CASSHVYWLQSRANVLTF. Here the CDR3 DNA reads TGTGCCAGCAGTCATGTCTACTGGCTACAAAGTCGGGCCAACGTCCTGACTTTC.